The rows below give T cell receptor beta chains drawn from one sample of a study of chemoradiotherapy in HPV16-positive cancers. Produced via immunoSEQ multiplex PCR; TCRdb's table is partial and in-frame only. Altogether about 5,200 clones are present, around 84% being singletons, with the ten largest covering around a tenth. The sequencing used tumor tissue, collected from a patient who underwent chemoradiotherapy. All receptors derive from a human donor with HPV-associated anogenital cancer. CDR3s include the opening cysteine and the closing phenylalanine or tryptophan.

V | CDR3
TRBV5-1 | CASGDAGGGTDTQYF
TRBV27 | CASSPGTEGNTIYF
TRBV7-8 | CASSLDGRRLGYTF
TRBV9 | CASSAVGRSGGELFF
TRBV5-4 | CASSFLNEQFF
TRBV10-3 | CAISEQQGGTYGYTF
TRBV7-2 | CASSLLSGLAYGYTF
TRBV9 | CASSLRLAGTDTQYF
TRBV30 | CAWSVRQATWGTEAFF
TRBV30 | CACETGGVSGNTIYF
TRBV5-1 | CASSLDRVGYTF
TRBV6-1 | CASNRDPLTGELFF
TRBV7-8 | CASSPNIRTGTNTGELFF
TRBV6-4 | CASSERLRAGYTF
TRBV28 | CASSFPGSAPTQYF
TRBV6-5 | CASRRGPNTGELFF
TRBV4-1 | CATQGLQETQYF
TRBV19 | CASSGQLNTEAFF
TRBV6-5 | CASRSWTNEQYF
TRBV7-7 | CASSLVGGEQFF
TRBV18 | CASSPPSTYPGELFF
TRBV19 | CASSKAGEPTDTQYF
TRBV2 | CASSENRASGNTIYF
TRBV6-4 | CASSDGEVGDTQYF
TRBV21-1 | CASSKRQVFRGRDQPQHF
TRBV10-3 | CAISESAASTEAFF
TRBV6-1 | CASSELGLAGGWQETQYF
TRBV10-3 | CAIKGQGRTGELFF
TRBV19 | CASSTRTLGSSEAFF